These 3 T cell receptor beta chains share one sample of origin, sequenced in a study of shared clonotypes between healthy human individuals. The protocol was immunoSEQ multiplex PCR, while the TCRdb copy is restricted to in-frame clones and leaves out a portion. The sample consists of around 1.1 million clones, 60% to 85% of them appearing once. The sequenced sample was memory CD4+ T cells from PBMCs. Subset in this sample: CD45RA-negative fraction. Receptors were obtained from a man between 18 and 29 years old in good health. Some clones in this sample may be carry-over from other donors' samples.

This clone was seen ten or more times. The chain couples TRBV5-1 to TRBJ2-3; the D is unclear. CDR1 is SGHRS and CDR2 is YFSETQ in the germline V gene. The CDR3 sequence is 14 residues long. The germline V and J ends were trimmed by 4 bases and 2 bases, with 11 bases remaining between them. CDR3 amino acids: CASSINSPTDTQYF. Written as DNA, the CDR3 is TGCGCCAGCAGCATCAACTCACCCACAGATACGCAGTATTTT.

CDR3 sequence reads: CASVGTGQGNQPQHF. The CDR3 DNA follows: TGTGCCAGCGTAGGCACGGGACAGGGCAATCAGCCCCAGCATTTT. The rearrangement uses TRBV6-1 and TRBJ1-5; 8 positions agree with TRBD1. CDR1 is MNHNS, CDR2 SASEGT, per germline. The CDR3 has 15 residues. V lost 8 bases to trimming and J lost 2 bases; unmatched junction nucleotides: 8.

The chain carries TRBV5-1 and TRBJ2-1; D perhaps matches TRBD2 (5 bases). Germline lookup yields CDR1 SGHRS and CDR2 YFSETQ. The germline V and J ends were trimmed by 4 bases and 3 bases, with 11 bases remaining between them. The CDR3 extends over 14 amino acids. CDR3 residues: CASSPDSVYNEQFF. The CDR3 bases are TGCGCCAGCAGCCCGGACTCCGTCTACAATGAGCAGTTCTTC.